A single sample is the source of the 22 T cell receptor beta chains below, sequenced in a study of blood T cells in healthy people across ages. Sample-barcoded 5' priming and a J-beta primer mix drove a second PCR of roughly 6 to 12 cycles. TCRdb independently ran MiXCR on the 5' RACE reads; one entry per CDR3 protein. The data show hundreds of thousands of distinct CDR3 sequences, with approximately 30% seen just once and less than 20% held by the top ten. The source material was blood. The receptors were gathered from a woman older than 75 in good health.

A note on this clonotype: This sequence may be a read error, since a much larger clone differs from it by one base. The J gene is TRBJ2-1, the V gene TRBV20-1, with 8 bases fitting TRBD2. V lost 3 bases and J lost 6; bases outside the gene matches: 10. Germline-derived CDR1 and CDR2 are DFQATT and SNEGSKA (reference sequence). The CDR3 is made up of 15 amino acids. CDR3 region: CSAREGAGVGNEQFF. The DNA of the CDR3 is TGCAGTGCTAGGGAAGGAGCGGGGGTCGGCAATGAGCAGTTCTTC.

This sequence joins TRBV12-3 or TRBV12-4 and TRBJ2-2; 8 bases match TRBD1. The length of the CDR3 is 19 residues. V gave up 5 bases and J gave up 1 base; unmatched junction bases: 15. Written as DNA, the CDR3 is TGTGCCAGCAGTGGCCGAACTCGGACAGGGTGGGGGAACACCGGGGAGCTGTTTTTT. It is translated as CASSGRTRTGWGNTGELFF.

Notes on this clonotype: Given a much more abundant clone one base away, this may be a read error. J is TRBJ2-7 and V is TRBV10-3, with D unresolved. Trimming left V 6 bases short and J 1 base short, with 13 bases between. The CDR3 length is 14 residues. The germline CDR1 and CDR2 sequences are ENHRY and SYGVKD. This CDR3 is CAIRETTGSYEQYF. The CDR3 DNA follows: TGTGCCATCAGGGAGACGACTGGGTCCTACGAGCAGTACTTC.

About this clonotype: One end of the junction is discordant with germline, which a read error may explain. CDR3 in amino acids: CAGSRARGYEQYF. The CDR3 nucleotides read TGTGCCGGCAGCCGGGCGAGGGGGTACGAGCAGTACTTC. The gene calls are TRBV7-6 and TRBJ2-4; D perhaps matches TRBD1 (6 bases). The DNA end is a closer match to TRBJ2-7, so the J assignment may be wrong. Per the germline V gene, CDR1 is SGHVS and CDR2 is FNYEAQ. The CDR3 runs to 13 residues.

Only a few counts were recorded for this clonotype. This chain joins TRBV27 and TRBJ1-5, with TRBD1 matching 8 bases. Germline CDR1 and CDR2: MNHEY and SMNVEV (reference sequence). With 4 bases clipped from V and 0 bases from J, the junction kept 20 bases outside the gene matches. This CDR3 spans 21 amino acids. The CDR3 DNA reads as TGTGCCAGCAGTTCGTCAGGGGGCGCGTGGGGTTTGGTCGCTAGCAATCAGCCCCAGCATTTT. As protein: CASSSSGGAWGLVASNQPQHF.

The genes are TRBV7-9 and TRBJ2-3; possibly TRBD2 for D (6 bases). CDR1 SEHNR and CDR2 FQNEAQ come from the germline V gene (reference sequence). CDR3 size: 16 residues. Trimming pared 7 bases from V and 2 bases from J, leaving 19 bases between. CDR3 in amino acids: CASTQPLAPTTDTQYF. The CDR3 bases are TGTGCCAGCACCCAACCGCTAGCGCCCACCACAGATACGCAGTATTTT.

The V and J genes are TRBV7-2 and TRBJ2-1; the match to TRBD1 covers 9 bases. Germline V lookup: CDR1 SGHTA, CDR2 FQGNSA. This CDR3 has 12 amino acids. Losses at the gene ends were 5 bases for V and 9 bases for J; bases not matched to a gene: 2. CDR3 nucleotide sequence: TGTGCCAGCAGCCGGACAGGGGTTGAGCAGTTCTTC. It codes for CASSRTGVEQFF.

V gene TRBV11-2 combines with J gene TRBJ2-1; 7 bases fit TRBD1. Germline trimming cut 4 bases from V and 16 bases from J; bases unmatched to any gene: 10. This CDR3 has 12 amino acids. CDR1 and CDR2 (germline): SGHAT, FQNNGV. The CDR3 nucleotides are TGTGCCAGCAGCTCAATGACAGGGTTCTTCTTCTTC. Translated: CASSSMTGFFFF.

This clonotype was counted a few times. A much larger clonotype is one base distant, so this may be a read error. The chain combines TRBV20-1 with TRBJ2-1; possibly TRBD1 for D (6 bases). Between the trimmed V and J ends, which lost 7 bases and 6 bases, there was a span of 13 bases. Germline assignment: CDR1 DFQATT and CDR2 SNEGSKA (reference sequence). This CDR3 has 12 amino acids. CDR3 residues: CSVPGVGNEQFF. The CDR3 nucleotides are TGCAGTGTACCAGGGGTTGGCAATGAGCAGTTCTTC.

This clonotype was recorded at least ten times. V gene TRBV11-2 combines with J gene TRBJ2-3; D unclear. CDR3 length: 14 residues. In germline, CDR1 is SGHAT, CDR2 FQNNGV. Trimming took off 3 bases at V and 1 base at J, with 8 bases between the two ends. The CDR3 sequence is CASSFNDRTDTQYF. The CDR3 DNA reads TGTGCCAGCAGCTTTAACGACCGCACAGATACGCAGTATTTT. The whole variable domain, remainder taken from reference TRBV11-2 and TRBJ2-3, is EAGVAQSPRYKIIEKRQSVAFWCNPISGHATLYWYQQILGQGPKLLIQFQNNGVVDDSQLPKDRFSAERLKGVDSTLKIQPAKLEDSAVYLCASSFNDRTDTQYFGPGTRLTVL.

This clonotype appeared a few times. This may arise from a read error, as a much more abundant clone is one base away. The chain recombines TRBV20-1 with TRBJ2-1, with D tentatively TRBD1 or TRBD2 (5 bases each). Germline assignment: CDR1 DFQATT and CDR2 SNEGSKA (reference sequence). The germline V and J ends were trimmed by 2 bases and 6 bases, with 11 bases remaining between them. This CDR3 region has 13 residues. CDR3 loop: CSARRGPCNEQFF. The CDR3 DNA reads as TGCAGTGCTAGACGGGGCCCCTGCAATGAGCAGTTCTTC.

The gene calls are TRBV28 and TRBJ1-2; unclear D gene. Germline V lookup: CDR1 MDHEN, CDR2 SYDVKM. The CDR3 length is 15 residues. V lost 5 bases and J lost 0, with 13 bases in between. For the CDR3, the DNA is TGTGCCAGCAGTCCGAACAGAAAAGCTAACTATGGCTACACCTTC. Protein product: CASSPNRKANYGYTF.

This clonotype showed up many times. The chain carries TRBV12-3 or TRBV12-4 and TRBJ2-1; the match to TRBD2 covers 14 bases. The CDR3 contains 14 residues. V gave up 6 bases and J gave up 8 bases; unmatched junction bases: 3. The CDR3 is CASRTSGGAHEQFF. DNA for the CDR3: TGTGCCAGCAGGACTAGCGGGGGGGCGCATGAGCAGTTCTTC.

This clonotype was detected many times. V and J are TRBV27 and TRBJ1-2, with D uncertain. The V end was cut by 7 bases, the J end by 2 bases, with 8 bases between. The CDR3 extends over 12 amino acids. Per germline, CDR1 MNHEY and CDR2 SMNVEV (reference sequence). The CDR3 nucleotides are TGTGCCAGCAAAACAGAAAACTATGGCTACACCTTC. Translated, it gives CASKTENYGYTF.

This clonotype was seen more than once but under ten times. This sequence joins TRBV9 and TRBJ1-1; D is perhaps TRBD1 (5 bases). The CDR3 spans 15 residues. The germline V and J ends were trimmed by 4 bases and 0 bases, with 13 bases remaining between them. CDR1 SGDLS and CDR2 YYNGEE come from the germline V gene. The CDR3 is CASSPPGSVNTEAFF. In DNA form, the CDR3 reads TGTGCCAGCAGCCCACCAGGGAGTGTGAACACTGAAGCTTTCTTT.

This clonotype occurred many times. This sequence joins TRBV4-3 and TRBJ1-5, with a tentative D call TRBD1 (6 bases). The CDR3 extends over 15 amino acids. Trimming shortened V by 0 bases and J by 6 bases, and 12 bases separated the two germline ends. Germline V gives CDR1 LGHNA, CDR2 YSLEER. CDR3 coding DNA: TGCGCCAGCAGCCAAGATACGGGGGCTCTTCAGCCCCAGCATTTT. Protein sequence: CASSQDTGALQPQHF.

The table lists this clonotype with many counts. The chain employs TRBV7-9 and TRBJ2-1, with D perhaps matching TRBD1 or TRBD2 (6 bases each). Germline CDR1 SEHNR, CDR2 FQNEAQ (reference sequence). V lost 7 bases, J lost 7 bases, and 11 bases lay in between. CDR3 length: 12 amino acids. CDR3: CASIIGGNEQFF. Here the CDR3 DNA reads TGTGCCAGCATCATAGGGGGGAATGAGCAGTTCTTC.

This clonotype was found many times. The chain recombines TRBV6-2 or TRBV6-3 with TRBJ2-3; possibly TRBD2 for D (7 bases). This CDR3 has 15 amino acids. The germline V and J ends were trimmed by 4 bases and 6 bases, with 17 bases remaining between them. CDR1 is MNHEY and CDR2 is SVGEGT in the germline V gene. CDR3 in amino acids: CASSFFGGAGDTQYF. The CDR3 DNA reads TGTGCCAGCAGTTTTTTTGGGGGGGCCGGCGATACGCAGTATTTT.

This clonotype was recorded at least ten times. The chain employs TRBV11-1 and TRBJ2-3; D unresolved. Germline loops: CDR1 SGHAT, CDR2 FQDESV (reference sequence). The length of the CDR3 is 13 residues. Deletions cut 6 bases from V and 6 bases from J, with 13 bases between. CDR3 nucleotide sequence: TGTGCCAGCAGTCGTTATTACGGGGATACGCAGTATTTT. Translating it yields CASSRYYGDTQYF.

J is TRBJ1-5 and V is TRBV30; TRBD1 agrees at 8 bases. Germline V lookup: CDR1 GTSNPN, CDR2 SVGIG (reference sequence). The CDR3 totals 15 residues. Germline trimming cut 1 base from V and 10 bases from J; bases unmatched to any gene: 12. This CDR3 reads CAWSDPGQGGFPQHF. The CDR3 DNA reads as TGTGCCTGGAGTGACCCCGGACAGGGAGGTTTCCCCCAGCATTTT.

The CDR3 here is CASRADDTQYF. The CDR3 coding sequence is TGCGCCAGCAGGGCGGACGATACGCAGTATTTT. The chain is built from TRBV5-1 and TRBJ2-3; D is ambiguous. Germline lookup yields CDR1 SGHRS and CDR2 YFSETQ. The CDR3 is made up of 11 amino acids. With 5 bases removed from V and 6 bases from J, the gap between germline ends came to 7 bases.

This clonotype was detected ten times or more. This chain uses TRBV6-1 with TRBJ2-3, with D possibly being TRBD1 or TRBD2 (5 bases each). Trimming pared 11 bases from V and 2 bases from J, leaving 17 bases between. The CDR3 extends over 14 amino acids. CDR1 MNHNS and CDR2 SASEGT come from the germline V gene. CDR3 loop: CAGGRGRDTDTQYF. CDR3 coding DNA: TGTGCCGGAGGACGCGGCAGGGACACAGATACGCAGTATTTT.